This TCR beta chain was captured in a study of T cells after somatic rescue of genetic block. Losses at the gene ends were 3 bases for V and 5 bases for J; bases not matched to a gene: 6. Germline CDR1 SGHAT, CDR2 FQDESV (reference sequence). The CDR3 totals 15 residues. Some clones are missing from TCRdb's copy, which holds only in-frame ones; the method was immunoSEQ multiplex PCR. The sample holds fewer than 150,000 clones, about 90% seen once. The table lists this clone with a few counts. The chain combines TRBV11-1 with TRBJ2-5, with 10 bases lining up with TRBD1. The sample was peripheral blood mononuclear cells (PBMCs). This clonotype was sampled from a woman in her late teens or twenties. The CDR3 reads CASSFGTGDLETQYF. DNA of the CDR3: TGTGCCAGCAGCTTTGGGACAGGGGATTTGGAGACCCAGTACTTC. The whole variable domain, filled in from reference TRBV11-1 and TRBJ2-5, reads EAEVAQSPRYKITEKSQAVAFWCDPISGHATLYWYRQILGQGPELLVQFQDESVVDDSQLPKDRFSAERLKGVDSTLKIQPAELGDSAMYLCASSFGTGDLETQYFGPGTRLLVL.